This T cell receptor beta chain originates from a study of T cells in Graves' hyperthyroidism and ophthalmopathy. This clonotype was seen more than once but under ten times. From RNA transcripts, TCR beta CDR3 regions were amplified. HTBI primers were employed in a first-round RT-PCR of the TCR CDR3. TCRdb reprocessed the multiplex PCR reads via MiXCR and lists one record per CDR3 protein. The data hold under 350,000 distinct CDR3 sequences, with about an eighth observed a single time. From germline, CDR1 is ENHRY and CDR2 SYGVKD. Trimming left V 3 bases short and J 5 bases short, with 9 bases between. The CDR3 extends over 13 amino acids.

Specimen: blood. This receptor was obtained from a woman in her thirties or forties with Graves' hyperthyroidism. V usage is TRBV10-3 and J usage is TRBJ2-3; D call uncertain. The CDR3 bases are TGTGCCATCAGTGAATCATCCAAAGATACGCAGTATTTT. Protein: CAISESSKDTQYF.